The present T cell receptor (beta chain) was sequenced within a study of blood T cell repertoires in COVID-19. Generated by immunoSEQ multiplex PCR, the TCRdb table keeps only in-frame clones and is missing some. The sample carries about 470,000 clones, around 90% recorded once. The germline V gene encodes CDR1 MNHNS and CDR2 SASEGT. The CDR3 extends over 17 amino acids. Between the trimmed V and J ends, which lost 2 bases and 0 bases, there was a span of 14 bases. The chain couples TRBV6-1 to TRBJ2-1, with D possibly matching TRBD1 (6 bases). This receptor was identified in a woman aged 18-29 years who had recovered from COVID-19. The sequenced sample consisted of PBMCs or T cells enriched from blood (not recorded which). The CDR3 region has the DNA TGTGCCAGCAGTGAAATGTTAGGACAGACCTCCTACAATGAGCAGTTCTTC. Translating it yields CASSEMLGQTSYNEQFF.